This passage covers 3 T cell receptor beta chains from one sample sequenced in a study of T cell changes during pregnancy in multiple sclerosis. TCRdb keeps only in-frame clones here, not all; method: immunoSEQ multiplex PCR. The profile shows about 68,000 clones, about 90% of them singletons. Sample: peripheral blood, taken in the second trimester of pregnancy. These receptors came from a female donor in good health, enrolled as a control in a pregnancy study.

This clone occurred a few times. The chain combines TRBV5-4 with TRBJ1-2; unclear D gene. CDR3 size: 13 residues. Per germline, CDR1 SGHNT and CDR2 YYREEE (reference sequence). Trimming left V 5 bases short and J 7 bases short, with 15 bases between. The CDR3 nucleotides read TGTGCCAGCAGTCCTGACTCCATTGGTGGCTACACCTTC. It encodes CASSPDSIGGYTF.

The chain combines TRBV15 with TRBJ2-7, with 9 bases fitting TRBD1. The CDR3 is 13 amino acids. The germline V gene encodes CDR1 LNHNV and CDR2 YYDKDF (reference sequence). The junction had 7 bases not matched to a gene; V was cut back by 7 bases and J by 6 bases. The CDR3 coding sequence is TGTGCCACCACTGCACAGGGGGCTTCCGAGCAGTACTTC. Its translation: CATTAQGASEQYF.

The V and J genes are TRBV28 and TRBJ1-1, with D uncertain. The V gene's germline CDR1 is MDHEN and CDR2 SYDVKM. Trimming pared 6 bases from V and 3 bases from J, leaving 26 bases between. The CDR3 contains 18 residues. CDR3 sequence: CASRSRIRGRGRDTEAFF. In DNA form, the CDR3 reads TGTGCCAGCAGGTCAAGGATCCGGGGTCGGGGTAGGGACACTGAAGCTTTCTTT.